These T cell receptor beta chains were read from a single sample in a study of cytomegalovirus exposure and HLA in healthy donors. Assay used: immunoSEQ multiplex PCR; TCRdb lists only in-frame clones, some missing. Among over 85,000 clones listed, over 65% were seen once. Input material: PBMCs. Receptor source: a man between 25 and 39 years old in good health and CMV-seropositive. The CDR3 runs from the conserved cysteine through the conserved F or W. D genes are given only for firm matches. Some rows mark clone size as missing; the rest say once, few, many or name a class of expanded clone.

V: TRBV18
size: -
D: TRBD1
J: TRBJ1-1
DNA: TGTGCCAGCTCACCACCGACAGGGGCCAACACTGAAGCTTTCTTT
CDR3: CASSPPTGANTEAFF

V: TRBV12-1
size: -
D: -
J: TRBJ1-5
DNA: TGTGCCAGCAGCTTTGCGCCGACAGATGTGTACAGCAATCAGCCCCAGCATTTT
CDR3: CASSFAPTDVYSNQPQHF

V: TRBV2
size: -
D: TRBD1
J: TRBJ1-4
DNA: TGTGCCAGCAGGGGACAGCAAAATGAAAAACTGTTTTTT
CDR3: CASRGQQNEKLFF

V: TRBV7-8
size: once
D: -
J: TRBJ2-1
DNA: TGTGCCAGCAGCTTCGGCGGGGATGGATTCAATGAGCAGTTCTTC
CDR3: CASSFGGDGFNEQFF

V: TRBV7-9
size: -
D: TRBD1
J: TRBJ2-1
DNA: TGTGCCAGCAGCCCAAGGACAGGGGTTAGGGTCAATGAGCAGTTCTTC
CDR3: CASSPRTGVRVNEQFF

V: TRBV2
size: -
D: -
J: TRBJ2-7
DNA: TGTGCCAGCAGTGAGACAGTGACCGCCTACGAGCAGTACTTC
CDR3: CASSETVTAYEQYF

V: TRBV6-1
size: -
D: TRBD1
J: TRBJ1-5
DNA: TGTGCCAGCAGTGAATCGACAGGGGTTGGTCAGCCCCAGCATTTT
CDR3: CASSESTGVGQPQHF

V: TRBV2
size: -
D: -
J: TRBJ2-2
DNA: TGTGCCAGCAGTGAAGCGTCAGGGCGTCCCGGGGAGCTGTTTTTT
CDR3: CASSEASGRPGELFF

V: TRBV30
size: -
D: -
J: TRBJ1-6
DNA: TGTGCCTGGACCCCAGTCCCGATTTCACCCCTCCACTTT
CDR3: CAWTPVPISPLHF

V: TRBV19
size: -
D: TRBD1
J: TRBJ1-1
DNA: TGTGCCAGTAGTCTCCGGGAGGGGGCCACTGAAGCTTTCTTT
CDR3: CASSLREGATEAFF

V: TRBV27
size: -
D: -
J: TRBJ2-5
DNA: TGTGCCAGCAGTGCGAGCAGGGTAACGGTCCAAGAGACCCAGTACTTC
CDR3: CASSASRVTVQETQYF

V: TRBV6-4
size: few
D: TRBD1
J: TRBJ2-3
DNA: TGTGCCAGCAGTACGACAGGGGGCGGGGATACGCAGTATTTT
CDR3: CASSTTGGGDTQYF

V: TRBV29-1
size: -
D: -
J: TRBJ1-1
DNA: TGCAGCGTTGAAACGGCCGTCGGGGTGATGAACACTGAAGCTTTCTTT
CDR3: CSVETAVGVMNTEAFF

V: TRBV25-1
size: -
D: TRBD2
J: TRBJ2-5
DNA: TGTGCCAGCAGTCCCTCTAGCGGGGTCTCCTCTGAGCAGTACTTC
CDR3: CASSPSSGVSSEQYF

V: TRBV13
size: -
D: TRBD1
J: TRBJ2-2
DNA: TGTGCCAGCAGCTTGGGACAGGCCACCAACACCGGGGAGCTGTTTTTT
CDR3: CASSLGQATNTGELFF

V: TRBV6-5
size: -
D: -
J: TRBJ1-2
DNA: TGTGCCAGCAGTTACTCGGGACCGGGAGAGGGCTACACCTTC
CDR3: CASSYSGPGEGYTF

V: TRBV5-8
size: -
D: -
J: TRBJ1-2
DNA: TGTGCCAGCAGCCATTGGTCGGGTAAATATGGCTACACCTTC
CDR3: CASSHWSGKYGYTF

V: TRBV28
size: -
D: TRBD1
J: TRBJ1-6
DNA: TGTGCCAGCAGTCCGCCGGGACAGGCGATTCCTAACTATAATTCACCCCTCCACTTT
CDR3: CASSPPGQAIPNYNSPLHF

V: TRBV6-4
size: -
D: TRBD2
J: TRBJ2-1
DNA: TGTGCCAGCAGCCTTGCGACGGGGGGGAGGGAGCAGTTCTTC
CDR3: CASSLATGGREQFF

V: TRBV7-2
size: -
D: TRBD1
J: TRBJ1-1
DNA: TGTGCCAGCAGCTCTCAGGGGGACACTGAAGCTTTCTTT
CDR3: CASSSQGDTEAFF

V: TRBV28
size: once
D: TRBD1
J: TRBJ1-6
DNA: TGTGCCAGCAGCCCAGGGACAGTATATAATTCACCCCTCCACTTT
CDR3: CASSPGTVYNSPLHF

V: TRBV29-1
size: few
D: -
J: TRBJ1-1
DNA: TGCAGCGTTTTAATGCAGAAGAACACTGAAGCTTTCTTT
CDR3: CSVLMQKNTEAFF

V: TRBV20-1
size: -
D: TRBD1
J: TRBJ1-5
DNA: TGCAGTGCTAGGGAAACAGGGGGCCCGCATTTT
CDR3: CSARETGGPHF

V: TRBV5-4
size: -
D: TRBD1
J: TRBJ1-2
DNA: TGTGCCAGCAGCTTGGCTTCAGGGGGGCGCCCATATTCGTCCGACTATGGCTACACCTTC
CDR3: CASSLASGGRPYSSDYGYTF

V: TRBV5-6
size: -
D: TRBD2
J: TRBJ2-7
DNA: TGTGCCAGCAGCTTGCGGGCTAGCGGGGGATGGAAGCAGTACTTC
CDR3: CASSLRASGGWKQYF

V: TRBV4-3
size: -
D: TRBD1
J: TRBJ2-7
DNA: TGCGCCAGCAGCCAACGGTCCGGGACAGGGCCCTACGAGCAGTACTTC
CDR3: CASSQRSGTGPYEQYF

V: TRBV19
size: -
D: TRBD2
J: TRBJ2-2
DNA: TGTGCCAGTAGTATTCGACTAGCGGGGGGGCTTAACACCGGGGAGCTGTTTTTT
CDR3: CASSIRLAGGLNTGELFF

V: TRBV4-3
size: -
D: TRBD1
J: TRBJ1-1
DNA: TGCGCCAGCAGCCACAGGGGGCCTGGTGAAGCTTTCTTT
CDR3: CASSHRGPGEAFF

V: TRBV5-1
size: -
D: -
J: TRBJ2-1
DNA: TGCGCCAGCAGCTTGGGACAGTGGAGCTCCTACAATGAGCAGTTCTTC
CDR3: CASSLGQWSSYNEQFF

V: TRBV10-2
size: -
D: -
J: TRBJ2-7
DNA: TGCGCCAGCATGCAGGTTGGGGGCCGGATTGACGAGCAGTACTTC
CDR3: CASMQVGGRIDEQYF

V: TRBV7-9
size: few
D: -
J: TRBJ2-5
DNA: TGTGCCAGCAGCTTAGCGCCCAGGGAGGTAGGGGAGACCCAGTACTTC
CDR3: CASSLAPREVGETQYF

V: TRBV19
size: -
D: -
J: TRBJ1-5
DNA: TGTGCCAGTAGTCCCCTGAACAGGGTTGATCAGCCCCAGCATTTT
CDR3: CASSPLNRVDQPQHF

V: TRBV2
size: -
D: -
J: TRBJ1-6
DNA: TGTGCCAGCGGGCCGTCCCTCCGGTCACCCCTCCACTTT
CDR3: CASGPSLRSPLHF

V: TRBV4-1
size: -
D: TRBD1
J: TRBJ2-1
DNA: TGCGCCAGCAGCCAAGAAGGGACAGGGGCGTCCCACAATGAGCAGTTCTTC
CDR3: CASSQEGTGASHNEQFF

V: TRBV10-1
size: -
D: -
J: TRBJ2-3
DNA: TGCGCCAGCAGTGGGGCGGGGGCTGATACGCAGTATTTT
CDR3: CASSGAGADTQYF

V: TRBV11-2
size: -
D: -
J: TRBJ2-7
DNA: TGTGCCAGCAGCGCGGAGAGGTCCGCGCAGTACTTC
CDR3: CASSAERSAQYF

V: TRBV19
size: -
D: TRBD1
J: TRBJ2-7
DNA: TGTGCCAGTAGTCCCGTGGAAGGACAGGGGGCTCTGGAGCAGTACTTC
CDR3: CASSPVEGQGALEQYF

V: TRBV4-3
size: once
D: TRBD2
J: TRBJ2-1
DNA: TGCGCCAGCAGCCCCAGCGGGGGGGCCGGTTACAATGAGCAGTTCTTC
CDR3: CASSPSGGAGYNEQFF

V: TRBV27
size: once
D: -
J: TRBJ2-7
DNA: TGTGCCAGCAGTTTATCCCAAACGGGGGCCTACGAGCAGTACTTC
CDR3: CASSLSQTGAYEQYF

V: TRBV4-3
size: once
D: -
J: TRBJ2-2
DNA: TGCGCCAGCAGCCAGGACGGACCGGGAACAGTCGCCGGGGAGCTGTTTTTT
CDR3: CASSQDGPGTVAGELFF

V: TRBV5-1
size: -
D: TRBD1
J: TRBJ2-2
DNA: TGCGCCAGCAGCTTGCAGCGCCCAACAGGGGGACTCGGGGAGCTGTTTTTT
CDR3: CASSLQRPTGGLGELFF

V: TRBV7-7
size: -
D: TRBD2
J: TRBJ2-5
DNA: TGTGCTAGCAGCTTACTAGCGGGGGGCATGGAGACCCAGTACTTC
CDR3: CASSLLAGGMETQYF

V: TRBV4-2
size: -
D: TRBD1
J: TRBJ1-4
DNA: TGTGCCAGCAGCCATCGCGGGACAGGTGGTCGGAAGGAGGAAAAACTGTTTTTT
CDR3: CASSHRGTGGRKEEKLFF

V: TRBV9
size: few
D: -
J: TRBJ2-3
DNA: TGTGCCAGCAGCGTAGATAGCGGCGGAACCGATACGCAGTATTTT
CDR3: CASSVDSGGTDTQYF

V: TRBV10-3
size: once
D: TRBD2
J: TRBJ2-7
DNA: TGTGCCATCAGTGAAGCGGGGGGCCCCGGTTACGAGCAGTACTTC
CDR3: CAISEAGGPGYEQYF

V: TRBV2
size: -
D: TRBD2
J: TRBJ2-5
DNA: TGTGCCATCGGACTAGGGGAGACCCAGTACTTC
CDR3: CAIGLGETQYF

V: TRBV6-5
size: once
D: -
J: TRBJ1-5
DNA: TGTGCCAGCAGTTACTCGGCAGGGCCCAATCAGCCCCAGCATTTT
CDR3: CASSYSAGPNQPQHF

V: TRBV7-9
size: once
D: TRBD1
J: TRBJ1-2
DNA: TGTGCCAGCAGCCAGGGGGCAGGGCCCTATGGCTACACCTTC
CDR3: CASSQGAGPYGYTF

V: TRBV6-5
size: -
D: -
J: TRBJ1-1
DNA: TGTGCCAGCAGTTACGGCCTCGGGGGTAAAGCTTTCTTT
CDR3: CASSYGLGGKAFF

V: TRBV4-1
size: -
D: -
J: TRBJ2-3
DNA: TGCGCCAGCAGCCAAGAGGTGGAGGGGAACACAGATACGCAGTATTTT
CDR3: CASSQEVEGNTDTQYF

V: TRBV4-3
size: -
D: TRBD1
J: TRBJ1-5
DNA: TGCGCCAGCAGCCCCGGGGGACAGGGAAAAAGGGATCAGCCCCAGCATTTT
CDR3: CASSPGGQGKRDQPQHF

V: TRBV5-1
size: -
D: TRBD1
J: TRBJ2-7
DNA: TGCGCCAGCAGCACCCTTGGACAGGGGGCCTACGAGCAGTACTTC
CDR3: CASSTLGQGAYEQYF

V: TRBV14
size: -
D: -
J: TRBJ2-7
DNA: TGTGCCAGCAGCCAACTGGACAGTAGCTCCTACGAGCAGTACTTC
CDR3: CASSQLDSSSYEQYF

V: TRBV27
size: -
D: -
J: TRBJ2-7
DNA: TGTGCCAGCAGTTTAGTGAGACTTAGCTCCTACGAGCAGTACTTC
CDR3: CASSLVRLSSYEQYF

V: TRBV9
size: -
D: -
J: TRBJ1-6
DNA: TGTGCCAGCAGCGTAGGTGAGAACTCACCCCTCCACTTT
CDR3: CASSVGENSPLHF